These 24 T cell receptor beta chains were sequenced from one sample in a study of response to subunit inactivated influenza vaccine (dated by TCRdb to the late 2010s). Libraries were made using RT-PCR. The sequencer was an Illumina HiSeq 2500. TCRdb cleaned the public reads at Q25 with fastp, built clones with MiXCR and kept in-frame beta chains. Each entry is one CDR3 protein sequence, shown with its most common DNA and genes. The sample table contains roughly 500,000 distinct CDR3 sequences; only one count was recorded for about 25% of them. Approximately 2% of the sample rests with the top ten. The input for sequencing was CD4+ T cells sorted from PBMCs, taken roughly 5 days after vaccination. These TCRs come from a man in his fifties or sixties who received an inactivated influenza vaccine. Donor details come from another sample of the same person, matched by shared clones.

The gene calls are TRBV5-1 and TRBJ2-6; D gene uncertain. Germline CDR1 and CDR2: SGHRS and YFSETQ. Trimming cost V 4 bases and J 0 bases, with 8 bases left between them. The CDR3 extends over 15 amino acids. DNA of the CDR3: TGCGCCAGCAGCGCGCTGAGCTCTGGGGCCAACGTCCTGACTTTC. It codes for CASSALSSGANVLTF.

This clonotype appeared a few times. This chain uses TRBV6-1 with TRBJ2-7; D perhaps matches TRBD2 (6 bases). Germline V gives CDR1 MNHNS, CDR2 SASEGT. This CDR3 region has 12 residues. The germline V and J ends were trimmed by 2 bases and 6 bases, with 8 bases remaining between them. In nucleotides, the CDR3 is TGTGCCAGCAGTGAACGGGACTCCGAGCAGTACTTC. Amino acid sequence: CASSERDSEQYF.

This clonotype was seen a handful of times. The chain links TRBV7-9 to TRBJ1-3; D is ambiguous. Germline V gives CDR1 SEHNR, CDR2 FQNEAQ (reference sequence). V was pared by 5 bases and J by 0 bases, with 8 bases between. The CDR3 totals 14 residues. The CDR3 DNA is TGTGCCAGCAGCCCGGCCCGCTCTGGAAACACCATATATTTT. Translation gives CASSPARSGNTIYF.

The chain carries TRBV6-1 and TRBJ1-6; no definite D call. The CDR3 is 14 residues long. In germline, CDR1 is MNHNS, CDR2 SASEGT. V was trimmed by 6 bases and J by 5 bases, leaving 11 bases between them. The CDR3 is CASRTAGNNSPLHF. In DNA, the CDR3 is TGTGCCAGCAGGACCGCGGGGAATAATTCACCCCTCCACTTT.

The chain uses TRBV6-2 or TRBV6-3 and TRBJ2-1; D remains unclear. The CDR3 sequence is 14 residues long. Trimming removed 4 bases from V and 5 bases from J, with 12 bases in between. CDR1 is MNHEY, CDR2 SVGEGT, per germline. CDR3 bases: TGTGCCAGCAGTTTGTATAACCGGGACAATGAGCAGTTCTTC. Translated: CASSLYNRDNEQFF.

This clonotype turned up a few times. J is TRBJ2-7 and V is TRBV3-1; TRBD1 is a possible D gene (5 bases). The germline CDR1 and CDR2 sequences are LGHDT and YNNKEL (reference sequence). Trimming stripped 1 base from V and 12 bases from J, with 16 bases between. CDR3 size: 13 residues. CDR3 sequence (DNA): TGTGCCAGCAGCCAAGGAAAGACAGTCGGAGCGTACTTC. Translated, it gives CASSQGKTVGAYF.

The chain's CDR3 is CASSRDGMTYGYTF. CDR3 in DNA: TGCGCCAGCAGCAGGGACGGCATGACCTATGGCTACACCTTC. V usage is TRBV5-1 and J usage is TRBJ1-2, with D perhaps TRBD1 (5 bases). This CDR3 comprises 14 residues. Deletions cut 4 bases from V and 4 bases from J, with 14 bases between. CDR1 and CDR2 from the germline V gene are SGHRS and YFSETQ.

This sequence joins TRBV7-3 and TRBJ2-1, with D perhaps TRBD2 (6 bases). V was pared by 1 base and J by 10 bases, with 20 bases between. Germline V gene data show CDR1 as SGHTA and CDR2 as FQGTGA. There are 16 residues in the CDR3. The CDR3, as DNA: TGTGCCAGCAGCTTAAGGGTGGGAGCGTCGACTAGGGAGCAGTTCTTC. Translating it yields CASSLRVGASTREQFF.

The CDR3 DNA is TGTGCCAGCAGCTTGCGGGGCGGGGACACCGGGGAGCTGTTTTTT. It encodes CASSLRGGDTGELFF. V usage is TRBV7-2 and J usage is TRBJ2-2; D possibly corresponds to TRBD2 (6 bases). CDR1 and CDR2 from the germline V gene are SGHTA and FQGNSA. This CDR3 region has 15 residues. Trimming cost V 3 bases and J 3 bases, with 11 bases left between them.

V usage is TRBV7-3 and J usage is TRBJ2-1; no firm D call. This CDR3 spans 15 amino acids. V was shortened by 3 bases and J by 0 bases, with 9 bases between the two germline ends. Germline V gives CDR1 SGHTA, CDR2 FQGTGA. The CDR3 nucleotides read TGTGCCAGCAGCTTTAGTCAGAGCTCCTACAATGAGCAGTTCTTC. The encoded protein is CASSFSQSSYNEQFF.

The gene calls are TRBV6-2 or TRBV6-3 and TRBJ2-5; D uncertain. Per germline, CDR1 MNHEY and CDR2 SVGEGT. The CDR3 runs to 13 residues. The ends were cut back, 7 bases at V and 3 bases at J, with 12 bases in the middle. The CDR3 reads CASMGFREETQYF. CDR3 DNA sequence: TGTGCCAGCATGGGGTTTCGGGAAGAGACCCAGTACTTC.

The chain joins TRBV7-2 to TRBJ1-1, with D uncertain. Germline CDR1 and CDR2: SGHTA and FQGNSA. The CDR3 covers 13 residues. The ends were cut back, 1 base at V and 6 bases at J, with 9 bases in the middle. The CDR3 DNA follows: TGTGCCAGCAGCTTAGTTGTCTTCTCTGAAGCTTTCTTT. It translates to CASSLVVFSEAFF.

The rearrangement joins TRBV12-3 or TRBV12-4 to TRBJ2-1, with D maybe TRBD2 (7 bases). The length of the CDR3 is 15 residues. V gave up 3 bases and J gave up 5 bases, with 14 bases separating them. The CDR3, as DNA: TGTGCCAGCAGTTTTTCGGGGGGCAGTCACAATGAGCAGTTCTTC. Translation gives CASSFSGGSHNEQFF.

The chain has TRBV18 and TRBJ2-4; D not certain. Germline loops: CDR1 KGHSH, CDR2 LQKENI. Trimming cost V 0 bases and J 7 bases, with 7 bases left between them. CDR3 length equals 13 residues. The CDR3 DNA reads TGTGCCAGCTCACCACCGGGTCTTAACATTCAGTACTTC. Encoded protein: CASSPPGLNIQYF.

This clonotype showed up many times. The chain uses TRBV29-1 and TRBJ2-2; D is unclear. CDR1 is SQVTM, CDR2 ANQGSEA, per germline. The germline V and J ends were trimmed by 6 bases and 6 bases, with 14 bases remaining between them. The CDR3 loop spans 13 amino acids. The CDR3 DNA is TGCAGCGTCGCTCGGACGGTAGCCGGGGAGCTGTTTTTT. It yields the protein CSVARTVAGELFF.

This clonotype came up a few times. V is TRBV19 and J is TRBJ2-2; D not certain. Trimming cost V 3 bases and J 3 bases, with 5 bases left between them. The CDR3 runs to 13 residues. In germline, CDR1 is LNHDA, CDR2 SQIVND (reference sequence). CDR3 sequence: CASSMRYTGELFF. The CDR3 region has the DNA TGTGCCAGTAGTATGAGGTACACCGGGGAGCTGTTTTTT. Full variable domain (outside the CDR3, taken from reference TRBV19 and TRBJ2-2): DGGITQSPKYLFRKEGQNVTLSCEQNLNHDAMYWYRQDPGQGLRLIYYSQIVNDFQKGDIAEGYSVSREKKESFPLTVTSAQKNPTAFYLCASSMRYTGELFFGEGSRLTVL.

V and J are TRBV30 and TRBJ1-5; TRBD1 is a possible D gene (5 bases). Trimming took off 0 bases at V and 5 bases at J, with 11 bases between the two ends. This CDR3 is built from 14 residues. From germline, CDR1 is GTSNPN and CDR2 SVGIG (reference sequence). The CDR3 nucleotides are TGTGCCTGGAGTGTACGCGGGGGATATCAGCCCCAGCATTTT. This translates into CAWSVRGGYQPQHF.

This clonotype occurred a few times. The chain links TRBV25-1 to TRBJ1-1, with 11 positions matching TRBD1. CDR1 is MGHDK and CDR2 is SYGVNS in the germline V gene. V gave up 4 bases and J gave up 10 bases; unmatched junction bases: 8. The CDR3 covers 14 residues. The DNA for the CDR3 is TGTGCCAGCAGTGCGAATTCCGGGACAGGGGGAGCTTTCTTT. Its translation: CASSANSGTGGAFF.

DNA of the CDR3: TGTGCCGTCCCGAGGGCGGGTGGGCGCCTCTACGAGCAGTACTTC. Translated: CAVPRAGGRLYEQYF. V gene TRBV7-9 combines with J gene TRBJ2-7, with TRBD2 as a possible D gene (5 bases). This CDR3 comprises 15 residues. Trimming cost V 11 bases and J 3 bases, with 23 bases left between them. Germline CDR1 SEHNR, CDR2 FQNEAQ (reference sequence).

The chain couples TRBV12-3 or TRBV12-4 to TRBJ2-2; 9 bases align to TRBD1. V was clipped by 4 bases and J by 8 bases; unmatched bases: 11. This CDR3 comprises 16 residues. The CDR3 bases are TGTGCCAGCAGTTCCGCGGGACAGGGAATCGTAGGGGAGCTGTTTTTT. It translates to CASSSAGQGIVGELFF.

The chain carries TRBV5-4 and TRBJ2-1; 8 nucleotides line up with TRBD1. Per the germline V gene, CDR1 is SGHNT and CDR2 is YYREEE (reference sequence). The length of the CDR3 is 17 residues. V lost 4 bases to trimming and J lost 14 bases; unmatched junction nucleotides: 23. In DNA, the CDR3 is TGTGCCAGCAGCCCTTCACCGGGACAGGCAGGGCGGGGAAGGGAGTTCTTC. Translated: CASSPSPGQAGRGREFF.

This clonotype has more than one count but fewer than ten. The rearrangement joins TRBV20-1 to TRBJ2-7; weak D call: TRBD2 (5 bases). This CDR3 comprises 13 residues. Trimming removed 1 base from V and 6 bases from J, with 13 bases in between. Germline assignment: CDR1 DFQATT and CDR2 SNEGSKA (reference sequence). This CDR3 is CSARATVEVEQYF. In DNA form, the CDR3 reads TGCAGTGCTAGAGCCACGGTGGAGGTCGAGCAGTACTTC.

The chain has TRBV15 and TRBJ2-7; 9 positions match TRBD2. J gave up 7 bases and V 0 bases, and 7 bases lay outside the gene matches. The CDR3 length is 15 residues. From germline, CDR1 is LNHNV and CDR2 YYDKDF (reference sequence). The CDR3 protein is CATSRDASGMREQYF. CDR3 coding DNA: TGTGCCACCAGCAGAGATGCTAGCGGGATGAGGGAGCAGTACTTC.

The chain carries TRBV7-2 and TRBJ2-2; D remains ambiguous. The ends were cut back, 5 bases at V and 6 bases at J, with 10 bases in the middle. The CDR3 is made up of 13 amino acids. The germline gives CDR1 SGHTA, CDR2 FQGNSA. This CDR3 is CASSQRLAGELFF. The CDR3 DNA sequence: TGTGCCAGCAGCCAAAGGCTTGCCGGGGAGCTGTTTTTT.